Below, 5 T cell receptor beta chains from the same sample are listed, as sequenced in a study of beta chain features in type 1 diabetes. Antigens of these TCRs are unknown. Of the isolated RNA, all was reverse transcribed, and so the sequenced material was expressed TCRB transcripts. Repertoires were generated with immunoSEQ multiplex PCR, while TCRdb's copy carries only in-frame clones and drops some. Seen here are 250,000 to 300,000 clones, around 24% observed once, and the top ten hold around 0.013%. Whole-study findings and limits: There was a moderate but significant shortening of TCRB CDR3s in all four CD4+ subsets of Type 1 diabetes patients.

The sample taken for sequencing was naive CD4+ T cells from blood. The receptors come from a young woman with type 1 diabetes.

The chain recombines TRBV7-3 with TRBJ1-1, with D possibly TRBD1 on 5 matching bases. This CDR3 comprises 13 residues. Deletions cut 3 bases from V and 0 bases from J, with 5 bases between. CDR1 is SGHTA and CDR2 is FQGTGA in the germline V gene. CDR3 region: CASSLTVNTEAFF. The CDR3 bases are TGTGCCAGCAGCTTGACAGTGAACACTGAAGCTTTCTTT.

This chain uses TRBV19 with TRBJ1-1, with 8 bases lining up with TRBD1. The germline CDR1 and CDR2 sequences are LNHDA and SQIVND (reference sequence). CDR3 length: 12 amino acids. The J segment lost 9 bases and the V segment lost 3 bases, leaving 3 bases of the junction unmatched. The DNA of the CDR3 is TGTGCCAGTAGTATGCAGGGGGCGAAAGCTTTCTTT. Translated: CASSMQGAKAFF.

V usage is TRBV7-2 and J usage is TRBJ2-3; 8 bases agree with TRBD1. The V gene's germline CDR1 is SGHTA and CDR2 FQGNSA. CDR3 size: 13 residues. The V and J ends lost 5 bases and 4 bases, in that order; junction bases with no gene match: 2. In DNA form, the CDR3 reads TGTGCCAGCAGCGTACAGGGGGCAGATACGCAGTATTTT. Translated, it gives CASSVQGADTQYF.

The chain couples TRBV7-2 to TRBJ1-2; D call uncertain. V was shortened by 6 bases and J by 0 bases, with 14 bases between the two germline ends. The CDR3 length is 15 residues. The germline CDR1 and CDR2 sequences are SGHTA and FQGNSA. DNA for the CDR3: TGTGCCAGCAGTCCTCCGGGAGAAGCTAACTATGGCTACACCTTC. Its protein is CASSPPGEANYGYTF.

This clone has a handful of counts. V gene TRBV30 combines with J gene TRBJ2-5; 12 nucleotides agree with TRBD2. Germline-derived CDR1 and CDR2 are GTSNPN and SVGIG (reference sequence). The ends lost 1 base at V and 5 bases at J; junction bases unmatched: 8. The CDR3 spans 16 residues. The chain's CDR3 is CAWSGTSGTGSETQYF. In DNA form, the CDR3 reads TGTGCCTGGAGTGGGACTAGCGGGACAGGTAGTGAGACCCAGTACTTC.